A single sample gave rise to the 4 T cell receptor beta chains below, sequenced in a study of T cells after yellow fever vaccination. TCRdb re-derived calls from the 5' RACE reads in MiXCR, one entry per CDR3 protein. The table records more than 300,000 distinct CDR3 sequences, around 10% of them present only once. The sample was CD4+ T cells sorted from PBMCs, taken 45 days after the yellow fever booster vaccination. The receptors were sampled from a man between 18 and 29 years old who received the YFV17D yellow fever vaccine.

The chain links TRBV10-3 to TRBJ2-7; 11 nucleotides line up with TRBD1. This CDR3 region has 12 residues. Germline V gene lookup returns CDR1 ENHRY and CDR2 SYGVKD. The J segment lost 6 bases and the V segment lost 6 bases, leaving 1 base of the junction unmatched. The CDR3 bases are TGTGCCATCAGAGGACAGGGGGCCGAGCAGTACTTC. It yields the protein CAIRGQGAEQYF.

The chain links TRBV6-5 to TRBJ2-7; no reliable D call. Germline V gene lookup returns CDR1 MNHEY and CDR2 SVGAGI. Trimming removed 0 bases at V and 3 bases at J, with 9 bases between. The length of the CDR3 is 14 residues. The CDR3 DNA reads as TGTGCCAGCAGTTACTCCCCTTATCGCTACGAGCAGTACTTC. Translating gives CASSYSPYRYEQYF.

V and J are TRBV27 and TRBJ1-1; 9 nucleotides line up with TRBD1. CDR3 size: 17 residues. V gave up 3 bases and J gave up 1 base; unmatched junction bases: 9. CDR1 is MNHEY and CDR2 is SMNVEV in the germline V gene (reference sequence). The CDR3 sequence: CASSFSSGQGTNTEAFF. In nucleotides, the CDR3 is TGTGCCAGCAGTTTTTCCTCGGGACAGGGAACGAACACTGAAGCTTTCTTT.

There are a few counts of this clonotype. The gene calls are TRBV5-1 and TRBJ2-2, with 9 bases identical to TRBD1. V gave up 4 bases and J gave up 7 bases; unmatched junction bases: 11. In germline, CDR1 is SGHRS, CDR2 YFSETQ. CDR3 length equals 16 residues. CDR3 DNA sequence: TGCGCCAGCAGCACACGGACAGGGGCATTTAACGGGGAGCTGTTTTTT. As protein: CASSTRTGAFNGELFF.